The next 22 T cell receptor beta chains were all read from a single sample in a study of shared clonotypes between healthy human individuals. The table came from immunoSEQ multiplex PCR; TCRdb's copy has only in-frame clones and leaves some out. The sample consists of millions of clones, about 95% of them appearing once. CD45RO-negative, CCR7-positively selected cells formed the naive CD8 fraction, excluding terminally differentiated effector memory CD45RA+ cells. The material sequenced was naive CD8+ T cells sorted from blood. The source of these receptors is a man aged 18 to 35 in good health.

The chain recombines TRBV30 with TRBJ2-1; 10 nucleotides match TRBD2. This CDR3 has 17 amino acids. Germline V gene sequence: CDR1 GTSNPN, CDR2 SVGIG (reference sequence). With V trimmed by 1 base and J by 5 bases, 11 bases remained unmatched. CDR3 protein: CAWSAILTSGINNEQFF. As DNA, the CDR3 is TGTGCCTGGAGTGCTATTCTAACTAGCGGGATAAACAATGAGCAGTTCTTC.

In this sample, this clone turned up once. V is TRBV5-8 and J is TRBJ2-3; D gene ambiguous. Germline V gene sequence: CDR1 SGHTS, CDR2 YDEGEE. The CDR3 is 10 residues long. V lost 4 bases and J lost 9, with 6 bases in between. For the CDR3, the DNA is TGTGCCAGCAGCCCCCTGACGCAGTATTTT. Translation: CASSPLTQYF.

The V gene is TRBV7-9, the J gene TRBJ2-3; D gene unclear. The CDR3 loop spans 15 amino acids. The V and J ends lost 0 bases and 7 bases respectively, with 14 bases between them. CDR1 is SEHNR, CDR2 FQNEAQ, per germline (reference sequence). The CDR3, as DNA: TGTGCCAGCAGCTTAGCGCTTGGGGAAGAGAATACGCAGTATTTT. This translates into CASSLALGEENTQYF.

The table lists this clone with a count of one. V gene TRBV10-2 combines with J gene TRBJ2-5; D remains unclear. Per the germline V gene, CDR1 is WSHSY and CDR2 is SAAADI. This CDR3 region has 14 residues. V lost 5 bases and J 5 bases, leaving 15 bases between the germline ends. The CDR3 region is CASSMHFPSETQYF. CDR3 nucleotides: TGCGCCAGCAGTATGCATTTCCCCAGTGAGACCCAGTACTTC.

This clone was detected only a few times. The V and J genes are TRBV7-9 and TRBJ1-2, with D tentatively TRBD1 (6 bases). Germline CDR1 SEHNR, CDR2 FQNEAQ (reference sequence). V dropped 4 bases and J dropped 6 bases, with 15 bases sitting between them. The CDR3 contains 14 residues. CDR3 in amino acids: CASSSEGGWDGYTF. CDR3 DNA: TGTGCCAGCAGCTCCGAAGGGGGTTGGGATGGCTACACCTTC. The full variable domain, completed using reference TRBV7-9 and TRBJ1-2, is DTGVSQNPRHKITKRGQNVTFRCDPISEHNRLYWYRQTLGQGPEFLTYFQNEAQLEKSRLLSDRFSAERPKGSFSTLEIQRTEQGDSAMYLCASSSEGGWDGYTFGSGTRLTVV.

This sequence joins TRBV5-1 and TRBJ2-5; D possibly uses TRBD1 or TRBD2 (5 bases each). The ends were cut back, 4 bases at V and 1 base at J, with 14 bases in the middle. CDR1 and CDR2 (germline): SGHRS, YFSETQ. The CDR3 is made up of 15 amino acids. The CDR3, as DNA: TGCGCCAGCAGCCCTAGTATGGGGGTCCAAGAGACCCAGTACTTC. This gives the protein CASSPSMGVQETQYF.

The gene calls are TRBV7-9 and TRBJ2-7; TRBD1 or TRBD2 may be the D gene (5 bases each). V dropped 4 bases and J dropped 3 bases, with 16 bases sitting between them. This CDR3 spans 15 amino acids. The germline V gene encodes CDR1 SEHNR and CDR2 FQNEAQ (reference sequence). In nucleotides, the CDR3 is TGTGCCAGCAGCTATTCCTGGGGCGAGGGCTACGAGCAGTACTTC. This sequence encodes CASSYSWGEGYEQYF. The full variable domain, rest sourced from reference TRBV7-9 and TRBJ2-7, is DTGVSQNPRHKITKRGQNVTFRCDPISEHNRLYWYRQTLGQGPEFLTYFQNEAQLEKSRLLSDRFSAERPKGSFSTLEIQRTEQGDSAMYLCASSYSWGEGYEQYFGPGTRLTVT.

V and J are TRBV11-2 and TRBJ2-1; possible D gene TRBD2, 6 bases. Between the trimmed V and J ends, which lost 3 bases and 7 bases, there was a span of 13 bases. This CDR3 is 14 amino acids long. The germline CDR1 and CDR2 sequences are SGHAT and FQNNGV. The CDR3 nucleotides read TGTGCCAGCAGCTTTAACGCCGCGGGGAATGAGCAGTTCTTC. Its protein is CASSFNAAGNEQFF.

The chain uses TRBV9 and TRBJ2-3; perhaps TRBD1 as D (5 bases). The CDR3 loop spans 15 amino acids. The V gene's germline CDR1 is SGDLS and CDR2 YYNGEE. V was clipped by 1 base and J by 5 bases, with 14 bases between them. The CDR3 spells CASSVNGAWGDTQYF. CDR3 nucleotides: TGTGCCAGCAGCGTAAATGGGGCCTGGGGAGATACGCAGTATTTT.

The chain is built from TRBV10-3 and TRBJ2-5; 9 bases are a match to TRBD1. Trimming took 2 bases from V and 4 from J; bases not matched to a gene: 5. CDR3 length equals 15 residues. From germline, CDR1 is ENHRY and CDR2 SYGVKD. Here the CDR3 DNA reads TGTGCCATCAGTGAGGGGGACAGGGACTCAGAGACCCAGTACTTC. As protein: CAISEGDRDSETQYF.

The chain carries TRBV7-9 and TRBJ2-3; D uncertain. The CDR3 has 14 amino acids. V was cut by 3 bases and J by 6 bases, with 13 bases left in between. The germline V gene has CDR1 SEHNR and CDR2 FQNEAQ (reference sequence). CDR3 in DNA: TGTGCCAGCAGCTTCGAACTGGTTGGCGATACGCAGTATTTT. Residues: CASSFELVGDTQYF.

The CDR3 DNA reads TGCAGCGTTGAAGATCAACAGTATGGCTACACCTTC. Residues: CSVEDQQYGYTF. The J gene is TRBJ1-2, the V gene TRBV29-1; D is unresolved. V lost 0 bases to trimming and J lost 5 bases, with 7 bases between them. The germline CDR1 and CDR2 sequences are SQVTM and ANQGSEA. CDR3 length: 12 amino acids.

As concerns this clone: This CDR3 is also generated by other DNA sequences in the sample. The chain joins TRBV27 to TRBJ2-7; the match to TRBD2 covers 7 bases. CDR1 and CDR2 from the germline V gene are MNHEY and SMNVEV (reference sequence). The CDR3 has 12 amino acids. The trim removed 6 bases at V and 5 bases at J, leaving 4 bases unmatched. The CDR3 DNA is TGTGCCAGCAGCCCTAGCGGTAACGAGCAGTACTTC. It translates to CASSPSGNEQYF.

This chain links TRBV19 with TRBJ2-5; no reliable D call. CDR3 length equals 15 residues. In germline, CDR1 is LNHDA, CDR2 SQIVND (reference sequence). Trimming left V 4 bases short and J 4 bases short, with 16 bases between. The CDR3 region is CASSTWDSPIETQYF. The CDR3 DNA reads as TGTGCCAGTAGTACCTGGGATAGTCCGATAGAGACCCAGTACTTC.

Comment on this clone: The same CDR3 also results from other DNA sequences found in this sample. The chain links TRBV5-4 to TRBJ2-7; 9 bases agree with TRBD2. Unmatched junction bases numbered 4, after V lost 3 bases and J lost 6 bases. The CDR3 has 13 amino acids. The germline V gene has CDR1 SGHNT and CDR2 YYREEE (reference sequence). The CDR3 nucleotides read TGTGCCAGCAGCTCGGGACTAGCTGGCGAGCAGTACTTC. It codes for CASSSGLAGEQYF.

This clone was seen once. V and J are TRBV7-9 and TRBJ2-1; D remains ambiguous. Looked up from germline, CDR1 is SEHNR and CDR2 is FQNEAQ (reference sequence). This CDR3 comprises 13 residues. The ends were cut back, 3 bases at V and 4 bases at J, with 7 bases in the middle. The CDR3 coding sequence is TGTGCCAGCAGCTTTTTCAGTTACAATGAGCAGTTCTTC. It encodes CASSFFSYNEQFF.

V is TRBV27 and J is TRBJ2-7; weak D call: TRBD1 (6 bases). V lost 4 bases to trimming and J lost 2 bases, with 9 bases between them. The CDR3 sequence is 13 residues long. Germline V gene lookup returns CDR1 MNHEY and CDR2 SMNVEV (reference sequence). CDR3 residues: CASSYSGAYEQYF. CDR3 nucleotides: TGTGCCAGCAGTTACTCAGGGGCCTACGAGCAGTACTTC.

The chain links TRBV7-9 to TRBJ2-5, with D perhaps matching TRBD2 (6 bases). Germline V CDR1 and CDR2: SEHNR, FQNEAQ (reference sequence). The V gene lost 5 bases and the J gene lost 0 bases, with 10 bases spanning the gap. The CDR3 runs 14 residues. The CDR3 nucleotides read TGTGCCAGCAGCATGGGACTCAACCAAGAGACCCAGTACTTC. It yields the protein CASSMGLNQETQYF.

This chain connects TRBV19 to TRBJ2-5; D perhaps matches TRBD1 (5 bases). This CDR3 region has 14 residues. Per the germline V gene, CDR1 is LNHDA and CDR2 is SQIVND (reference sequence). The germline V and J ends were trimmed by 5 bases and 1 base, with 11 bases remaining between them. The CDR3 DNA is TGTGCCAGTAGTCCCGACAGACTCCAAGAGACCCAGTACTTC. Encoded protein: CASSPDRLQETQYF. Filled out from reference TRBV19 and TRBJ2-5, the complete variable domain reads DGGITQSPKYLFRKEGQNVTLSCEQNLNHDAMYWYRQDPGQGLRLIYYSQIVNDFQKGDIAEGYSVSREKKESFPLTVTSAQKNPTAFYLCASSPDRLQETQYFGPGTRLLVL.

Comments on this clone: Within the sample, other DNA sequences also encode this same CDR3. This sequence joins TRBV5-6 and TRBJ2-7, with D tentatively TRBD1 or TRBD2 (5 bases each). In germline, CDR1 is SGHDT, CDR2 YYEEEE. Trimming took 2 bases from V and 4 from J, leaving 7 bases between them. This CDR3 is 12 amino acids long. The chain's CDR3 is CASSFGGYEQYF. CDR3 DNA: TGTGCCAGCAGCTTTGGGGGATACGAGCAGTACTTC.

The chain is built from TRBV7-2 and TRBJ1-6; no clear D gene. The CDR3 is 16 amino acids. Per germline, CDR1 SGHTA and CDR2 FQGNSA. The V gene lost 3 bases and the J gene lost 1 base, with 10 bases spanning the gap. The DNA for the CDR3 is TGTGCCAGCAGCTTGTTAATAGGATCCTATAATTCACCCCTCCACTTT. It specifies CASSLLIGSYNSPLHF.

V is TRBV12-5 and J is TRBJ2-1, with 8 bases identical to TRBD2. Per germline, CDR1 LGHNT and CDR2 FRNRAP. Unmatched junction bases numbered 12, after V lost 8 bases and J lost 6 bases. CDR3 length: 15 amino acids. This CDR3 reads CASLLSGSVPNEQFF. The CDR3 region has the DNA TGTGCTAGTCTTTTAAGCGGGAGTGTGCCCAATGAGCAGTTCTTC.